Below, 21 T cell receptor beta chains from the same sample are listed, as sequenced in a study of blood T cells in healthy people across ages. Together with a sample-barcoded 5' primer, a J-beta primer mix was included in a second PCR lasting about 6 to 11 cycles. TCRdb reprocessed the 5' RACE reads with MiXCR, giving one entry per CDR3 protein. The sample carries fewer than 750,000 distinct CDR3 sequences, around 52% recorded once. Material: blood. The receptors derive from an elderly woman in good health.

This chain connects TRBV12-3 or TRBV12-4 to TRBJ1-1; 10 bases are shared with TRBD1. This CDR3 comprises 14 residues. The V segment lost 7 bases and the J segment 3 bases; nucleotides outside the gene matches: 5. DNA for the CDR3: TGTGCCAGCACCTGGACAGGGGGGTACACTGAAGCTTTCTTT. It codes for CASTWTGGYTEAFF.

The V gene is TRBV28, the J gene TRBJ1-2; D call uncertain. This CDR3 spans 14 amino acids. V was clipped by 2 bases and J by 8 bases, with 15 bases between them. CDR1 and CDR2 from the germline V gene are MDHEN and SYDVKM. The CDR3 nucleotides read TGTGCCAGCAGTTTAGAGGGAGGCGGCCGAGGCTACACCTTC. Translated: CASSLEGGGRGYTF.

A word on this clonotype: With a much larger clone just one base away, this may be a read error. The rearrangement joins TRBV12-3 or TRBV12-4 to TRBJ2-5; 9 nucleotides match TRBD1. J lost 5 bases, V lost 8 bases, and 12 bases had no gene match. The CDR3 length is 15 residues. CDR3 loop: CASGRRQGVFETQYF. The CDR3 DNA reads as TGTGCCAGCGGGCGCCGACAGGGGGTTTTTGAGACCCAGTACTTC.

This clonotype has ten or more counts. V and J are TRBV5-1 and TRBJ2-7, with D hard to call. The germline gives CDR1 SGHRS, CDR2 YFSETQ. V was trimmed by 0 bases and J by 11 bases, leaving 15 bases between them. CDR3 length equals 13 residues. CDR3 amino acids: CASSLEQTYAKYF. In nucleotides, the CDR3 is TGCGCCAGCAGCTTGGAACAGACCTACGCGAAGTACTTC.

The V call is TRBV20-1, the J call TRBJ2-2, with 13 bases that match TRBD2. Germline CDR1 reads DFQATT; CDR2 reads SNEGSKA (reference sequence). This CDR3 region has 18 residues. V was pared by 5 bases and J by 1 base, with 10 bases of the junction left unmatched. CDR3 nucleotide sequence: TGCAGTGCTTCTACACCTGGGACTAGCGGGATGAACACCGGGGAGCTGTTTTTT. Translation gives CSASTPGTSGMNTGELFF.

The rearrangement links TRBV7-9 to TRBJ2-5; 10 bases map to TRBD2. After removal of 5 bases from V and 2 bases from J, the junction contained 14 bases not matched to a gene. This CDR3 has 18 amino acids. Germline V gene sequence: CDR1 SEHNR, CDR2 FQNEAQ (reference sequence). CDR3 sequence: CASSPKRGGVQEQETQYF. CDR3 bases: TGTGCCAGCAGCCCCAAGCGGGGGGGCGTCCAAGAACAAGAGACCCAGTACTTC.

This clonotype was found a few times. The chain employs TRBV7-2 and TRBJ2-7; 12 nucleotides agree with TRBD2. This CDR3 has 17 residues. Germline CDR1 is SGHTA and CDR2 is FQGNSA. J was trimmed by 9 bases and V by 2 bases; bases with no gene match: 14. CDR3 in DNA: TGTGCCAGCAGCTTAAATGGGCGACTAGCGGGGGCCCAGAGGCAGTACTTC. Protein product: CASSLNGRLAGAQRQYF.

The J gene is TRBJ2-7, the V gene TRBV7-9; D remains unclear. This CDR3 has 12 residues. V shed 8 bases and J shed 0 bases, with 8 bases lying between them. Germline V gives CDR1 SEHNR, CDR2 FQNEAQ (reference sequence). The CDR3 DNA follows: TGTGCCAGCGCCTTTAGCTCCTACGAGCAGTACTTC. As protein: CASAFSSYEQYF.

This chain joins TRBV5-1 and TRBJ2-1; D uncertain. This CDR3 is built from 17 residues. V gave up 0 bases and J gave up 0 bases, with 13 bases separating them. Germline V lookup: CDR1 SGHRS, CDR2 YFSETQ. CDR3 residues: CASSLAVGSSSYNEQFF. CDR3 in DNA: TGCGCCAGCAGCTTGGCCGTCGGATCGAGCTCCTACAATGAGCAGTTCTTC.

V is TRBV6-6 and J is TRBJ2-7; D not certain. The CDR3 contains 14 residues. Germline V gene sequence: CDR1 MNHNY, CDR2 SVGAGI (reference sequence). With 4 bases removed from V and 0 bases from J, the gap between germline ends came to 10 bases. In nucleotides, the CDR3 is TGTGCCAGCAGTTCCCGGTTAACCTCCTACGAGCAGTACTTC. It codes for CASSSRLTSYEQYF.

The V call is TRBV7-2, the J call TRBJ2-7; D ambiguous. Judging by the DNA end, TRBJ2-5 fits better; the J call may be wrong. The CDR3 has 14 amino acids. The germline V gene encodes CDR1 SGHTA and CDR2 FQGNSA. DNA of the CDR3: TGTGCCAGCAGACGACGGGTCGAAGGGGAGACCCAGTACTTC. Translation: CASRRRVEGETQYF.

The CDR3 here is CSAPDRLYGYTF. CDR3 bases: TGCAGTGCCCCAGACAGACTCTATGGCTACACCTTC. The chain links TRBV20-1 to TRBJ1-2; tentative D call: TRBD1 (5 bases). In germline, CDR1 is DFQATT, CDR2 SNEGSKA (reference sequence). V lost 6 bases, J lost 4 bases, and 12 bases lay in between. This CDR3 has 12 residues.

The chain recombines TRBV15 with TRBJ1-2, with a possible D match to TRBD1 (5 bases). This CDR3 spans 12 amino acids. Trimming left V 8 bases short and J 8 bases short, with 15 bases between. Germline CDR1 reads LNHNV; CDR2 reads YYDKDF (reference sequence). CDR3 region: CATGRTTGGYTF. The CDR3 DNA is TGTGCCACCGGACGGACAACTGGGGGCTACACCTTC.

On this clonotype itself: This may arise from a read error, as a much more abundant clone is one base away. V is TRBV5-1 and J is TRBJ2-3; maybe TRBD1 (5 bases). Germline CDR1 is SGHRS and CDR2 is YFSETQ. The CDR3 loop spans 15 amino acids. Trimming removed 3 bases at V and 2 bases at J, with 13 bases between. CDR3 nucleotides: TGCGCCAGCAGCTGGGGCAGGACCGACACAGATACGCAGTATTTT. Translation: CASSWGRTDTDTQYF.

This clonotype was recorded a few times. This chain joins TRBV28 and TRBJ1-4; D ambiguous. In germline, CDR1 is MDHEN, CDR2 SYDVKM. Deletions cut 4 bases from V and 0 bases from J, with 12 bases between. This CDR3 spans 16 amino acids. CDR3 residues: CASSSRTASTNEKLFF. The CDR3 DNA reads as TGTGCCAGCAGTTCTAGAACAGCTTCAACTAATGAAAAACTGTTTTTT.

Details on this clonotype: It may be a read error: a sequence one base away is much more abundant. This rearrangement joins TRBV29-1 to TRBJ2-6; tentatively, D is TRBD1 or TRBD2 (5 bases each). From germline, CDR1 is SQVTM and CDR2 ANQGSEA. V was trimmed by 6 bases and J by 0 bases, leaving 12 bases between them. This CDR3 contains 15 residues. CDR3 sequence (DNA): TGCAGCGTCCCATCGGGGCCCTCTGGGGCCAACGTCCTGACTTTC. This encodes CSVPSGPSGANVLTF. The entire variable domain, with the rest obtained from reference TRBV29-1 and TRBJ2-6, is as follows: SAVISQKPSRDICQRGTSLTIQCQVDSQVTMMFWYRQQPGQSLTLIATANQGSEATYESGFVIDKFPISRPNLTFSTLTVSNMSPEDSSIYLCSVPSGPSGANVLTFGAGSRLTVL.

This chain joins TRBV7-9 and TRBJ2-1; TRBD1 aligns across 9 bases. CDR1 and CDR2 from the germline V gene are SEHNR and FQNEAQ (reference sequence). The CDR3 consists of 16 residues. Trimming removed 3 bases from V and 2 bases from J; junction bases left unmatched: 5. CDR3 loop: CASSFLDRGAYNEQFF. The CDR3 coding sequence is TGTGCCAGCAGCTTTTTAGACAGGGGGGCCTACAATGAGCAGTTCTTC. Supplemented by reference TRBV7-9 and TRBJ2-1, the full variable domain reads DTGVSQNPRHKITKRGQNVTFRCDPISEHNRLYWYRQTLGQGPEFLTYFQNEAQLEKSRLLSDRFSAERPKGSFSTLEIQRTEQGDSAMYLCASSFLDRGAYNEQFFGPGTRLTVL.

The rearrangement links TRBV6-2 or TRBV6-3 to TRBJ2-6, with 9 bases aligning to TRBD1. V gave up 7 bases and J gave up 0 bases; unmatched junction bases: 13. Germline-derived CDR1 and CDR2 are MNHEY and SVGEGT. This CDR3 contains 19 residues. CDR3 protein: CASKSPGPTGGSGANVLTF. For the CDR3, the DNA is TGTGCCAGCAAATCACCCGGACCGACAGGGGGCTCTGGGGCCAACGTCCTGACTTTC.

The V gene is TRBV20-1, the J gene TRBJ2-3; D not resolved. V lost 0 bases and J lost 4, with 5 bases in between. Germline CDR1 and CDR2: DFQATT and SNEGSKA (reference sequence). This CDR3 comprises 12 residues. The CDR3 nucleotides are TGCAGTGCTAGAGATGCCGCAGATACGCAGTATTTT. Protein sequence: CSARDAADTQYF.

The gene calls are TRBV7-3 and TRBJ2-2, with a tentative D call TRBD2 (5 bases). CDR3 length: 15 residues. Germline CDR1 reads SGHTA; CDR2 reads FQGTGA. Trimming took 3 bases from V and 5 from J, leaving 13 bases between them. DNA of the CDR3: TGTGCCAGCAGCTTCTCGCGAGGGCAAACCGGGGAGCTGTTTTTT. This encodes CASSFSRGQTGELFF.

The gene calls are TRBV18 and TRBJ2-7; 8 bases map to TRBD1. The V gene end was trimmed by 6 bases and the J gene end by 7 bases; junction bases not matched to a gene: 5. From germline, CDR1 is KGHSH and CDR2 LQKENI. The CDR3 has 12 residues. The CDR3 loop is CASSQGAREQYF. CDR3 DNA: TGTGCCAGCTCCCAGGGGGCGAGGGAGCAGTACTTC.